The 30 T cell receptor beta chains reported below all come from one sample, sequenced in a study of blood T cells in healthy people across ages. The second PCR ran 7 to 11 cycles with a sample-barcoded 5' primer and J-beta primers. TCRdb reprocessed the 5' RACE reads with MiXCR, giving one entry per CDR3 protein. The sample lists about 780,000 distinct CDR3 sequences, more than 35% occurring once. The material sequenced was blood. The receptors originated from an elderly man in good health.

The genes are TRBV3-1 and TRBJ1-2; tentatively, D is TRBD1 (5 bases). Per the germline V gene, CDR1 is LGHDT and CDR2 is YNNKEL (reference sequence). The CDR3 is 12 residues long. V lost 4 bases and J 13 bases, leaving 16 bases between the germline ends. The CDR3 DNA sequence: TGTGCCAGCAGCCGCGGGACGGAGGGTTCCACCTTC. It is translated as CASSRGTEGSTF.

Concerning this clonotype itself: This may arise from a read error, as a much more abundant clone is one base away. The chain has TRBV7-7 and TRBJ2-1; 10 bases align to TRBD2. The J call may be mistaken, given a closer DNA end match to TRBJ2-7. The CDR3 totals 15 residues. Germline V lookup: CDR1 SSHAT, CDR2 FNYEAQ (reference sequence). CDR3 protein: CASSFGLAAYNEQYF. DNA of the CDR3: TGTGCCAGCAGCTTCGGACTAGCGGCCTACAATGAGCAGTACTTC.

The rearrangement joins TRBV5-6 to TRBJ2-7; D is perhaps TRBD1 (5 bases). Germline lookup yields CDR1 SGHDT and CDR2 YYEEEE. This CDR3 has 14 residues. Trimming left V 1 base short and J 5 bases short, with 13 bases between. CDR3 nucleotide sequence: TGTGCCAGCAGCTTGAGTCCAGGGAAGAACGAGCAGTACTTC. Protein product: CASSLSPGKNEQYF.

The rearrangement links TRBV12-3 or TRBV12-4 to TRBJ1-1, with D unresolved. The CDR3 consists of 13 residues. Trimming took 2 bases from V and 4 from J, leaving 8 bases between them. The CDR3 here is CASSLRAGTEAFF. CDR3 nucleotide sequence: TGTGCCAGCAGTTTACGGGCAGGCACTGAAGCTTTCTTT.

The V and J genes are TRBV3-1 and TRBJ2-7, with 9 bases lining up with TRBD1. V was pared by 4 bases and J by 0 bases, with 4 bases of the junction left unmatched. CDR3 length: 15 amino acids. Germline lookup yields CDR1 LGHDT and CDR2 YNNKEL (reference sequence). DNA for the CDR3: TGTGCCAGCAGCCCAACAGGGGGCGTCTCCTACGAGCAGTACTTC. It encodes CASSPTGGVSYEQYF.

The chain combines TRBV20-1 with TRBJ2-1, with 8 bases that match TRBD2. This CDR3 is 15 amino acids long. Germline loops: CDR1 DFQATT, CDR2 SNEGSKA (reference sequence). After removal of 3 bases from V and 5 bases from J, the junction contained 9 bases not matched to a gene. The CDR3 loop is CSARVIAGPNNEQFF. Here the CDR3 DNA reads TGCAGTGCTAGGGTTATAGCGGGACCTAACAATGAGCAGTTCTTC.

In this sample, this clonotype turned up a few times. The V call is TRBV2, the J call TRBJ2-6; D assignment may be TRBD1 or TRBD2 (5 bases each). Trimming removed 6 bases from V and 15 bases from J, with 12 bases in between. There are 11 residues in the CDR3. The V gene's germline CDR1 is SNHLY and CDR2 FYNNEI. CDR3 sequence reads: CASRLNGGLTF. CDR3 DNA: TGTGCCAGCAGACTTAATGGGGGCCTGACTTTC.

This clonotype was seen a handful of times. The gene calls are TRBV15 and TRBJ2-3, with 10 bases matching TRBD2. CDR1 and CDR2 (germline): LNHNV, YYDKDF (reference sequence). The CDR3 consists of 19 residues. The ends lost 4 bases at V and 3 bases at J; junction bases unmatched: 16. The CDR3 here is CATSNEMASGSLLTDTQYF. Here the CDR3 DNA reads TGTGCCACCAGCAACGAGATGGCTAGCGGGAGCCTGTTGACAGATACGCAGTATTTT. The variable domain in full, with the rest retrieved from reference TRBV15 and TRBJ2-3, is DAMVIQNPRYQVTQFGKPVTLSCSQTLNHNVMYWYQQKSSQAPKLLFHYYDKDFNNEADTPDNFQSRRPNTSFCFLDIRSPGLGDTAMYLCATSNEMASGSLLTDTQYFGPGTRLTVL.

The gene calls are TRBV12-3 or TRBV12-4 and TRBJ2-3, with 13 nucleotides matching TRBD2. Unmatched junction bases numbered 4, after V lost 4 bases and J lost 0 bases. The CDR3 loop spans 17 amino acids. CDR3 nucleotide sequence: TGTGCCAGCAGTTCAACTAGCGGGGGGGCTAGCACAGATACGCAGTATTTT. Translated, it gives CASSSTSGGASTDTQYF.

This clonotype was seen ten or more times. The chain has TRBV12-3 or TRBV12-4 and TRBJ2-1; unclear D gene. The CDR3 totals 16 residues. V was pared by 1 base and J by 8 bases, with 18 bases between. CDR3 sequence reads: CASSLDSLSSIHEQFF. DNA for the CDR3: TGTGCCAGCAGTTTAGATTCGTTGAGTAGCATCCATGAGCAGTTCTTC.

This clonotype was observed a handful of times. The CDR3 sequence is CASSSSGGTDTQYF. CDR3 coding DNA: TGTGCCAGCAGCTCTAGCGGGGGCACAGATACGCAGTATTTT. The rearrangement uses TRBV7-3 and TRBJ2-3; TRBD2 matches at 9 bases. The CDR3 runs to 14 residues. Trimming at V came to 4 bases and at J to 1 base, leaving 0 bases not matched to a gene. Germline-derived CDR1 and CDR2 are SGHTA and FQGTGA.

The chain carries TRBV7-3 and TRBJ2-3, with D maybe TRBD2 (6 bases). Trimming cost V 5 bases and J 4 bases, with 16 bases left between them. CDR3 length equals 15 residues. CDR1 and CDR2 from the germline V gene are SGHTA and FQGTGA. The CDR3 coding sequence is TGTGCCAGCAGCCAGTCTAGCGCCGGAGCAGATACGCAGTATTTT. It encodes CASSQSSAGADTQYF. Together with reference TRBV7-3 and TRBJ2-3, the CDR3 gives the full variable domain: GAGVSQTPSNKVTEKGKYVELRCDPISGHTALYWYRQSLGQGPEFLIYFQGTGAADDSGLPNDRFFAVRPEGSVSTLKIQRTERGDSAVYLCASSQSSAGADTQYFGPGTRLTVL.

In its sample, this clonotype was seen a few times. The V call is TRBV7-8, the J call TRBJ2-1; D gene unclear. This CDR3 contains 15 residues. The germline gives CDR1 SGHVS, CDR2 FQNEAQ. Trimming pared 5 bases from V and 3 bases from J, leaving 14 bases between. The CDR3 coding sequence is TGTGCCAGCAGCCGTGGCGGAGTGGTCTACAATGAGCAGTTCTTC. This encodes CASSRGGVVYNEQFF.

By share, this clonotype counts as medium-sized (0.01 to 0.1%). The rearrangement links TRBV12-3 or TRBV12-4 to TRBJ2-7, with a possible D match to TRBD1 (6 bases). Trimming took 5 bases from V and 2 from J, leaving 13 bases between them. This CDR3 has 14 residues. The CDR3 nucleotides are TGTGCCAGCAGTGCCGGGACAATCCCCTACGAGCAGTACTTC. Translating gives CASSAGTIPYEQYF.

This rearrangement joins TRBV29-1 to TRBJ1-5, with D perhaps matching TRBD1 (6 bases). The CDR3 contains 13 residues. Germline CDR1 and CDR2: SQVTM and ANQGSEA. The V end lost 5 bases, the J end lost 3 bases, and 11 bases lay between the germline ends. DNA for the CDR3: TGCAGCGTTTTAACAGGGCCCAATCAGCCCCAGCATTTT. Residues: CSVLTGPNQPQHF.

This clonotype has only a few counts. J is TRBJ2-5 and V is TRBV24-1; TRBD2 matches 8 bases. Germline assignment: CDR1 KGHDR and CDR2 SFDVKD. The length of the CDR3 is 20 residues. V dropped 0 bases and J dropped 1; count of bases not matched to a gene: 15. The DNA of the CDR3 is TGTGCCACCAGTGATTTGATTCTCCCTCAGACTAGCGCTTTCCAAGAGACCCAGTACTTC. This codes for CATSDLILPQTSAFQETQYF.

The chain uses TRBV2 and TRBJ1-5, with 8 bases lining up with TRBD1. The CDR3 is made up of 18 amino acids. The germline V gene encodes CDR1 SNHLY and CDR2 FYNNEI. V lost 7 bases to trimming and J lost 9 bases; unmatched junction nucleotides: 23. The CDR3 region is CASNLGTRQGRFYRPQHF. The CDR3 DNA follows: TGTGCCAGCAATCTGGGGACCAGACAGGGGAGATTCTATCGGCCCCAGCATTTT.

This chain joins TRBV6-6 and TRBJ1-2, with TRBD1 matching over 7 bases. The CDR3 is 15 amino acids. With 5 bases clipped from V and 2 bases from J, the junction kept 8 bases outside the gene matches. Germline CDR1 MNHNY, CDR2 SVGAGI (reference sequence). The CDR3: CASSNTDRANYGYTF. In DNA, the CDR3 is TGTGCCAGCAGTAACACCGACAGGGCGAACTATGGCTACACCTTC.

The V and J genes are TRBV20-1 and TRBJ2-3; 16 nucleotides line up with TRBD2. With 4 bases clipped from V and 3 bases from J, the junction kept 10 bases outside the gene matches. Germline CDR1 is DFQATT and CDR2 is SNEGSKA (reference sequence). This CDR3 spans 18 amino acids. The CDR3 region has the DNA TGCAGTGCTACCCCGGGACTAGCGGGAGGGCCTTGGACAGATACGCAGTATTTT. Amino acids: CSATPGLAGGPWTDTQYF.

The sample holds one count of this clonotype. This chain links TRBV20-1 with TRBJ2-3, with 11 bases fitting TRBD2. Germline V gives CDR1 DFQATT, CDR2 SNEGSKA (reference sequence). The junction had 5 bases not matched to a gene; V was cut back by 5 bases and J by 4 bases. The CDR3 runs 14 residues. Here the CDR3 reads CSAVLAGAPDTQYF. DNA of the CDR3: TGCAGTGCTGTACTAGCGGGAGCCCCAGATACGCAGTATTTT.

V and J are TRBV7-9 and TRBJ1-1; TRBD1 agrees at 9 bases. The CDR3 spans 18 residues. V was clipped by 1 base and J by 1 base; unmatched bases: 10. Germline V gene sequence: CDR1 SEHNR, CDR2 FQNEAQ (reference sequence). For the CDR3, the DNA is TGTGCCAGCAGCTTAGGTTTTTGGGACAGGGCAGAGAACACTGAAGCTTTCTTT. Residues: CASSLGFWDRAENTEAFF.

The chain couples TRBV28 to TRBJ2-5; 7 bases are a match to TRBD1. The assigned J gene may be wrong: the sequence end matches TRBJ2-7 better. The CDR3 extends over 12 amino acids. The germline CDR1 and CDR2 sequences are MDHEN and SYDVKM. The CDR3 DNA sequence: TGTGCCAGCATCGACAGGGCCGGCGAGCAGTACTTC. Amino acids: CASIDRAGEQYF.

This clonotype was observed a handful of times. The V call is TRBV14, the J call TRBJ2-7; 8 nucleotides agree with TRBD2. The V segment lost 1 base and the J segment 2 bases; nucleotides outside the gene matches: 10. Germline-derived CDR1 and CDR2 are SGHDN and FVKESK. The CDR3 length is 17 residues. The CDR3: CASSQVKGLGGAYEQYF. DNA of the CDR3: TGTGCCAGCAGCCAAGTAAAGGGACTAGGTGGGGCCTACGAGCAGTACTTC.

CDR3: CASSEEAGGRIEQYF. CDR3 bases: TGTGCCAGCAGTGAAGAGGCGGGAGGGAGAATTGAGCAGTACTTC. The chain has TRBV2 and TRBJ2-5, with TRBD2 identical over 9 bases. V shed 1 base, J shed 11 bases, and the junction held 11 bases outside the gene matches. Germline V CDR1 and CDR2: SNHLY, FYNNEI. The CDR3 is 15 residues long.

The chain couples TRBV5-1 to TRBJ2-2, with D unresolved. The V and J ends lost 10 bases and 0 bases respectively, with 16 bases between them. The CDR3 consists of 15 residues. The germline CDR1 and CDR2 sequences are SGHRS and YFSETQ. Here the CDR3 DNA reads TGCGCCGGGCGGCAGGATAACGCGAACACCGGGGAGCTGTTTTTT. Protein product: CAGRQDNANTGELFF.

The chain uses TRBV18 and TRBJ2-1; no clear D gene. Germline-derived CDR1 and CDR2 are KGHSH and LQKENI. The V end lost 0 bases, the J end lost 7 bases, and 13 bases lay between the germline ends. The CDR3 consists of 15 residues. CDR3: CASSPPVGLGNEQFF. The CDR3 DNA sequence: TGTGCCAGCTCACCACCTGTGGGTCTCGGGAATGAGCAGTTCTTC.

This clonotype appeared a few times. This rearrangement joins TRBV6-2 or TRBV6-3 to TRBJ2-5; either TRBD1 or TRBD2 may supply D (5 bases each). The germline V and J ends were trimmed by 6 bases and 7 bases, with 18 bases remaining between them. The CDR3 runs to 14 residues. The germline gives CDR1 MNHEY, CDR2 SVGEGT. CDR3 sequence: CASSKGAGGGTQYF. The CDR3 DNA sequence: TGTGCCAGCAGCAAAGGGGCGGGCGGAGGGACCCAGTACTTC.

On this clonotype itself: A junction end diverges from the germline sequence, so it may reflect a read error. The gene calls are TRBV20-1 and TRBJ2-1; perhaps TRBD2 as D (5 bases). The CDR3 runs to 15 residues. The V gene's germline CDR1 is DFQATT and CDR2 SNEGSKA (reference sequence). CDR3 sequence (DNA): TGCAGTGCTAGAGATCTGGTGGGAGCCTACAATGAGCAGGTCTTC. It codes for CSARDLVGAYNEQVF.

In its sample, this clonotype was seen many times. The chain links TRBV28 to TRBJ2-7; 9 positions agree with TRBD2. CDR3 size: 16 residues. V lost 6 bases to trimming and J lost 1 base; unmatched junction nucleotides: 10. In germline, CDR1 is MDHEN, CDR2 SYDVKM. The CDR3 is CASSPSLAGLSYEQYF. CDR3 coding DNA: TGTGCCAGCAGCCCCTCCCTAGCGGGACTATCCTACGAGCAGTACTTC.

This clonotype was seen many times. This chain joins TRBV25-1 and TRBJ2-7, with 8 bases identical to TRBD1. Trimming took 6 bases from V and 0 from J; bases not matched to a gene: 4. CDR1 and CDR2 from the germline V gene are MGHDK and SYGVNS. This CDR3 spans 14 amino acids. This CDR3 is CASRDRASSYEQYF. DNA for the CDR3: TGTGCCAGCAGGGACAGGGCGAGCTCCTACGAGCAGTACTTC.